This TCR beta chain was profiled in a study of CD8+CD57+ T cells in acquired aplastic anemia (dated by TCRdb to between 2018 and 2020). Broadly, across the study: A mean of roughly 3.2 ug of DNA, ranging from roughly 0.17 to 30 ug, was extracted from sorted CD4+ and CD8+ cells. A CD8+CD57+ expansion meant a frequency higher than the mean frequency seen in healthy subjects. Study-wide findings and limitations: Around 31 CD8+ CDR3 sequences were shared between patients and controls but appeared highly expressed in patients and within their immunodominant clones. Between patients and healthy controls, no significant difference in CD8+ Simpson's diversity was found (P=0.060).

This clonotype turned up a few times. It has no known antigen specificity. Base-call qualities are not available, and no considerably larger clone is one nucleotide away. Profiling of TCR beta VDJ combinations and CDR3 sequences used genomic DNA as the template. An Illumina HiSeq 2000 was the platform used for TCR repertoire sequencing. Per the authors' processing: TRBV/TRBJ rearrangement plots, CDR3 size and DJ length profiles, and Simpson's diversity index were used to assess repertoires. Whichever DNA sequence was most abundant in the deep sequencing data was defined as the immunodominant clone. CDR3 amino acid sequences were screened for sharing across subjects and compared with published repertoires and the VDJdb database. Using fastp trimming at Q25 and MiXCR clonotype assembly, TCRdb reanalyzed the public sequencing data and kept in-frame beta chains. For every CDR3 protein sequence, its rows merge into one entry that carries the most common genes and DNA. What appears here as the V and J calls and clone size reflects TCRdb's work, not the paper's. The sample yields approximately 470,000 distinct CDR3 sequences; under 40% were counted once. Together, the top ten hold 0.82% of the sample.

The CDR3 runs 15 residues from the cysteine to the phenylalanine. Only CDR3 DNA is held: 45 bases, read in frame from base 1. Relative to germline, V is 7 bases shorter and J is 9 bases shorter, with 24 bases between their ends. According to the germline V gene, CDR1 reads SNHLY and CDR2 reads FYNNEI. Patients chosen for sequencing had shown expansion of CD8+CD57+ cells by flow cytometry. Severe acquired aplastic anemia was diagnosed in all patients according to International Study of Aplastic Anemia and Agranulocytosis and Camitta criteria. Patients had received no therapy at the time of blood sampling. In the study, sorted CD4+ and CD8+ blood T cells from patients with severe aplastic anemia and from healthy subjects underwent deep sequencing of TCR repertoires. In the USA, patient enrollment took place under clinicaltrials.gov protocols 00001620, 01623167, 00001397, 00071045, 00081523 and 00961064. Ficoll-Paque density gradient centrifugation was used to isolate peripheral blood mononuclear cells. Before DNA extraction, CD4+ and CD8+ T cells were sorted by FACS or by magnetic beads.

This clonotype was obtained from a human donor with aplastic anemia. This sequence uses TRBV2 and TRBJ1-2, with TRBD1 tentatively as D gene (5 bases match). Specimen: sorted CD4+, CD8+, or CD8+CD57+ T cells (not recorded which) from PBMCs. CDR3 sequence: CASTGQPDGGGSYTF. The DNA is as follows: TGTGCCAGCACCGGACAACCCGACGGGGGTGGAAGCTACACCTTC.